One and the same sample provided the 23 T cell receptor beta chains below, sequenced in a study of blood T cell repertoires in COVID-19. Repertoires were generated with immunoSEQ multiplex PCR, while TCRdb's copy carries only in-frame clones and drops some. The table has roughly 18,000 clones, about 91% seen once. Sequenced input: peripheral blood. The receptor source for this set is a man between 60 and 75 years old with active COVID-19.

The chain uses TRBV5-1 and TRBJ2-7; TRBD2 matches at 13 bases. Germline V gives CDR1 SGHRS, CDR2 YFSETQ. V lost 4 bases and J lost 5; bases outside the gene matches: 9. The CDR3 is 16 residues long. CDR3 nucleotides: TGCGCCAGCAGCCAGCACACTAGCGGGAGGGTGAACGAGCAGTACTTC. Its protein is CASSQHTSGRVNEQYF.

The chain joins TRBV9 to TRBJ2-1, with TRBD2 identical over 7 bases. Germline V gene sequence: CDR1 SGDLS, CDR2 YYNGEE. V dropped 4 bases and J dropped 7; count of bases not matched to a gene: 14. The CDR3 is 16 residues long. Here the CDR3 reads CASSPSLTTSWNEQFF. The CDR3 DNA is TGTGCCAGCAGCCCATCTCTTACGACTAGCTGGAATGAGCAGTTCTTC.

The chain employs TRBV3-1 (or the pseudogene TRBV3-2) and TRBJ2-5; 12 positions match TRBD2. The CDR3 is 16 residues long. Trimming removed 1 base from V and 5 bases from J; junction bases left unmatched: 5. The V gene's germline CDR1 is LGHDT and CDR2 YNNKEL (reference sequence). The CDR3 region is CASSQAASGGAETQYF. The CDR3 region has the DNA TGTGCCAGCAGCCAAGCCGCTAGCGGGGGGGCCGAGACCCAGTACTTC.

The V and J genes are TRBV9 and TRBJ2-1; D might be TRBD2 (6 bases). Germline loops: CDR1 SGDLS, CDR2 YYNGEE. The CDR3 is 13 amino acids. V lost 0 bases and J lost 8, with 9 bases in between. The CDR3 here is CASSVVPGDEQFF. The DNA for the CDR3 is TGTGCCAGCAGCGTAGTCCCGGGGGATGAGCAGTTCTTC. The full variable domain, in which reference TRBV9 and TRBJ2-1 provide the parts outside the CDR3, is DSGVTQTPKHLITATGQRVTLRCSPRSGDLSVYWYQQSLDQGLQFLIQYYNGEERAKGNILERFSAQQFPDLHSELNLSSLELGDSALYFCASSVVPGDEQFFGPGTRLTVL.

In its sample, this clone was seen once. The gene calls are TRBV7-5 and TRBJ1-2; the D segment call TRBD1 is taken from the table without a DNA check. TRBV7-5 is a listed pseudogene. This CDR3 has 15 residues. The CDR3 DNA is TGTGCCAGAAGCTTAGAGACAGGGGTGACTTTAGGCTACACCTTC. It encodes CARSLETGVTLGYTF.

This chain uses TRBV6-5 with TRBJ1-1, with D tentatively TRBD1 (5 bases). The germline V gene has CDR1 MNHEY and CDR2 SVGAGI. The CDR3 is 14 amino acids. Between the trimmed V and J ends, which lost 5 bases and 1 base, there was a span of 11 bases. The CDR3 bases are TGTGCCAGCAGTCGACAGTCTGGGAACACTGAAGCTTTCTTT. It yields the protein CASSRQSGNTEAFF.

This clone has only a few counts. The chain has TRBV6-2 or TRBV6-3 and TRBJ1-1, with TRBD1 identical over 8 bases. V was clipped by 5 bases and J by 4 bases; unmatched bases: 15. CDR3 length: 17 residues. The germline gives CDR1 MNHEY, CDR2 SVGEGT. The CDR3 sequence is CASSKRPDRGGSTEAFF. Written as DNA, the CDR3 is TGTGCCAGCAGTAAACGCCCCGACAGGGGAGGAAGCACTGAAGCTTTCTTT.

This clone was counted a single time. The chain combines TRBV12-5 with TRBJ1-5, with D possibly TRBD1 on 5 matching bases. V was trimmed by 7 bases and J by 4 bases, leaving 11 bases between them. Germline V gene lookup returns CDR1 LGHNT and CDR2 FRNRAP. The length of the CDR3 is 13 residues. The CDR3 DNA reads as TGTGCTAGTGTTTTCGACAGAAATCAGCCCCAGCATTTT. It yields the protein CASVFDRNQPQHF.

The rearrangement uses TRBV21-1 and TRBJ1-6. TRBV21-1 is a pseudogene locus. This CDR3 spans 17 amino acids. Here the CDR3 reads CASSKDAESSYNSPLHF. The CDR3, as DNA: TGTGCCAGCAGCAAAGATGCGGAAAGCTCCTATAATTCACCCCTCCACTTT.

The chain uses TRBV21-1 and TRBJ1-4. TRBV21-1 corresponds to a pseudogene. The CDR3 totals 16 residues. CDR3 residues: CASSKGQGRANEKLFF. The CDR3 DNA reads as TGTGCCAGCAGCAAAGGGCAGGGGAGGGCTAATGAAAAACTGTTTTTT.

This CDR3 reads CASSQEAPGGSPLHF. The CDR3, as DNA: TGCGCCAGCAGCCAAGAGGCCCCAGGAGGTTCACCCCTCCACTTT. The chain combines TRBV4-3 with TRBJ1-6; no firm D call. The CDR3 covers 15 residues. Germline assignment: CDR1 LGHNA and CDR2 YSLEER. V was shortened by 0 bases and J by 9 bases, with 12 bases between the two germline ends.

The gene calls are TRBV25-1 and TRBJ2-7; D unresolved. The V gene lost 3 bases and the J gene lost 3 bases, with 6 bases spanning the gap. The CDR3 sequence is 12 residues long. Germline V gives CDR1 MGHDK, CDR2 SYGVNS. This CDR3 is CASSDDCYEQYF. CDR3 nucleotides: TGTGCCAGCAGTGACGACTGCTACGAGCAGTACTTC.

This chain links TRBV6-2 or TRBV6-3 with TRBJ2-4; 8 positions agree with TRBD1. Trimming cost V 2 bases and J 0 bases; bases outside gene matches: 9. The V gene's germline CDR1 is MNHEY and CDR2 SVGEGT. The CDR3 sequence is 18 residues long. CDR3 protein: CASSYPWTGPLAKNIQYF. The CDR3 DNA reads TGTGCCAGCAGTTACCCGTGGACAGGGCCTCTAGCCAAAAACATTCAGTACTTC.

In nucleotides, the CDR3 is TGTGCCAGCAGGGGGGGCAGGGAGGGAACAGATACGCAGTATTTT. Its translation: CASRGGREGTDTQYF. V is TRBV2 and J is TRBJ2-3, with D possibly TRBD2 on 7 matching bases. Germline-derived CDR1 and CDR2 are SNHLY and FYNNEI. CDR3 size: 15 residues. Trimming removed 6 bases at V and 3 bases at J, with 16 bases between.

The rearrangement uses TRBV28 and TRBJ1-4; D is ambiguous. Trimming pared 7 bases from V and 3 bases from J, leaving 15 bases between. This CDR3 contains 15 residues. Germline-derived CDR1 and CDR2 are MDHEN and SYDVKM. The CDR3 region has the DNA TGTGCCAGCACCGACCCGGGAGGGTCTAATGAAAAACTGTTTTTT. Its protein is CASTDPGGSNEKLFF.

The V call is TRBV6-2 or TRBV6-3, the J call TRBJ1-3; D remains unclear. The CDR3 consists of 15 residues. Trimming pared 2 bases from V and 0 bases from J, leaving 8 bases between. The germline CDR1 and CDR2 sequences are MNHEY and SVGEGT. The CDR3 loop is CASSYGRFSGNTIYF. CDR3 in DNA: TGTGCCAGCAGTTACGGGCGTTTCTCTGGAAACACCATATATTTT.

The J gene is TRBJ1-2, the V gene TRBV18, with D hard to call. Trimming removed 2 bases at V and 3 bases at J, with 10 bases between. This CDR3 spans 14 amino acids. The V gene's germline CDR1 is KGHSH and CDR2 LQKENI. The CDR3 DNA follows: TGTGCCAGCTCACCATACGGCAGCGACTATGGCTACACCTTC. Its translation: CASSPYGSDYGYTF.

This sequence joins TRBV7-9 and TRBJ2-7; TRBD2 matches at 11 bases. This CDR3 region has 15 residues. V was pared by 1 base and J by 5 bases, with 4 bases of the junction left unmatched. The V gene's germline CDR1 is SEHNR and CDR2 FQNEAQ (reference sequence). CDR3 nucleotides: TGTGCCAGCAGCTTAGACCTAGCGGGAGGAAACGAGCAGTACTTC. Residues: CASSLDLAGGNEQYF.

The rearrangement links TRBV5-4 to TRBJ1-1, with D perhaps TRBD1 (6 bases). The germline gives CDR1 SGHNT, CDR2 YYREEE (reference sequence). V was clipped by 6 bases and J by 1 base, with 10 bases between them. There are 13 residues in the CDR3. As DNA, the CDR3 is TGTGCCAGCACTGCGGACAGGAACACTGAAGCTTTCTTT. It is translated as CASTADRNTEAFF.

The sample holds a few counts of this clone. This sequence joins TRBV7-2 and TRBJ2-5, with 8 bases matching TRBD2. The CDR3 spans 15 residues. With V trimmed by 0 bases and J by 5 bases, 5 bases remained unmatched. Looked up from germline, CDR1 is SGHTA and CDR2 is FQGNSA. CDR3 in DNA: TGTGCCAGCAGCTTAGCGACCGGGGGGGCGGAGACCCAGTACTTC. The encoded protein is CASSLATGGAETQYF.

This rearrangement joins TRBV6-2 or TRBV6-3 to TRBJ2-1; 7 positions agree with TRBD1. CDR3 length: 15 residues. CDR1 is MNHEY and CDR2 is SVGEGT in the germline V gene. V was pared by 5 bases and J by 5 bases, with 9 bases of the junction left unmatched. The CDR3 bases are TGTGCCAGCAGTGACGTACAGGGGTGGGACAATGAGCAGTTCTTC. Translation: CASSDVQGWDNEQFF.

The CDR3 here is CASSYSIGYEQYF. Written as DNA, the CDR3 is TGTGCCAGCAGTTACTCGATCGGTTACGAGCAGTACTTC. The chain employs TRBV6-5 and TRBJ2-7; D gene unclear. Trimming cost V 0 bases and J 4 bases, with 7 bases left between them. Looked up from germline, CDR1 is MNHEY and CDR2 is SVGAGI. CDR3 length: 13 amino acids.

This chain links TRBV9 with TRBJ2-7, with 7 bases identical to TRBD2. The J segment lost 2 bases and the V segment lost 1 base, leaving 6 bases of the junction unmatched. The CDR3 sequence is 15 residues long. Germline-derived CDR1 and CDR2 are SGDLS and YYNGEE. CDR3 sequence: CASSVYASGAYEQYF. As DNA, the CDR3 is TGTGCCAGCAGCGTATACGCTAGCGGAGCCTACGAGCAGTACTTC.